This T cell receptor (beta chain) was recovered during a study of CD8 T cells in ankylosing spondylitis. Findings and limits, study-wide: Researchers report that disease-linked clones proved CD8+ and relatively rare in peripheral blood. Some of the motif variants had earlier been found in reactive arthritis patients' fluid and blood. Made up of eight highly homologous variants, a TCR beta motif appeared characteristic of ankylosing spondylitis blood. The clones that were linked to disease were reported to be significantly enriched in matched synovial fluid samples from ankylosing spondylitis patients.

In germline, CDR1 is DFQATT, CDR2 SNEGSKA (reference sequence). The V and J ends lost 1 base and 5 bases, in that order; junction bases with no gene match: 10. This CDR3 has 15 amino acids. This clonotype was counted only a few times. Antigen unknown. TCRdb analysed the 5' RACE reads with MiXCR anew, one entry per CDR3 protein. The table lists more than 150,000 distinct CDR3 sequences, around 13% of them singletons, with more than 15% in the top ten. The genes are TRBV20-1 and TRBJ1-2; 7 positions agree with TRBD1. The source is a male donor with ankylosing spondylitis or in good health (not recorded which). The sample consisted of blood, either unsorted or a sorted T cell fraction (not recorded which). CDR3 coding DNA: TGCAGTGCTAGAGCCGGGACAGCGACTTTGTATGGCTACACCTTC. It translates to CSARAGTATLYGYTF.